This T cell receptor beta chain came from a study of CD8+CD57+ T cells in acquired aplastic anemia. Germline values: CDR1 DFQATT, CDR2 SNEGSKA (reference sequence). CDR3 length: 14 residues. Trimming left V 3 bases short and J 0 bases short, with 9 bases between. This clonotype was seen only a few times. Previously, flow cytometry had revealed CD8+CD57+ cell expansion in the patients chosen for sequencing. Researchers used genomic DNA as the template to profile TCR beta VDJ and CDR3. TCRdb fed the reads into MiXCR, producing one record per CDR3 protein. Among roughly 200,000 distinct CDR3 sequences, roughly 63% were seen once, and the ten largest hold more than 40%.

The receptor's source is a human donor with aplastic anemia. Sequencing was done on a sample of sorted CD4+, CD8+, or CD8+CD57+ T cells (not recorded which) from PBMCs. The V and J genes are TRBV20-1 and TRBJ2-1; D ambiguous. CDR3 nucleotides: TGCAGTGCTAGTCGCGGAAGCTCCTACAATGAGCAGTTCTTC. The encoded protein is CSASRGSSYNEQFF.